This T cell receptor beta chain is drawn from a study of human CD8 memory T cell subsets (dated by TCRdb to about 2020). Turning to the overall study: To assess clonal relationships, the TCRbeta repertoires of stem-like (TSTEM), progenitor exhausted-like (TPEX) and effector memory CD8+ T cell subsets were compared. Over five donors each provided TSTEM, TPEX and effector memory subsets, from which TCRbeta repertoires were obtained. The paper's findings and limits, for the study overall: Chao1 estimates suggested greater repertoire diversity in TSTEM than in TPEX subsets, potentially reflecting a broader range of specificities. Normalized Shannon-Wiener diversity was similarly high in the TSTEM and TPEX subsets, while the effector memory subsets were comparatively less diverse. Only TCRbeta chains were sequenced, and repertoire comparisons were based on several donors, with testing performed by paired t-tests and Bonferroni correction. Although both stem-like subsets shared clonotypes with effector memory cells, the overlap between TSTEM and TPEX repertoires was minimal, suggesting distinct antigen spectra for the TSTEM and TPEX subsets.

The germline V gene (reference sequence) specifies DFQATT as CDR1 and SNEGSKA as CDR2. CDR3 length: 15 amino acids, cysteine to phenylalanine. Only the protein sequence is given. Of note for this clonotype: This receptor's antigen is unknown.

Density gradient separation was used to isolate peripheral blood mononuclear cells from healthy donor buffy coats. The study enriched total CD8+ T cells through negative magnetic separation using EasySep or MojoSort CD8+ T cell isolation kits. An RNeasy Mini Kit was used to extract total RNA from duplicate vials of some 160,000 sorted CD8+ T cells per subset. PBMCs were used either fresh or after being cryopreserved in fetal bovine serum containing roughly 10% DMSO. CD8+ T cell subsets were sorted to purity by fluorescence-activated cell sorting on a FACSAria III. A Human TCR Profiling Kit was used to prepare UMI-labeled 5' RACE TCRbeta libraries. Every TCRbeta library was prepared in parallel, with the same number of PCR cycles used for all of the libraries. The paper's processing steps were these. The number of functional CDR3beta clonotypes in each TCRbeta library ranged from roughly 2,600 to 20,000. MIGEC 1.2.9 was used for UMI extraction and consensus assembly, with at least three reads per UMI being required. In-frame CDR3beta repertoires were extracted with MiXCR 3.0.3. Diversity metrics were computed in VDJtools 1.2.1 after downsampling each sample to 42,000 randomly selected UMIs. For each sample pair, the repertoire overlap metrics D, R and F2 were calculated in VDJtools using the top 3,000 clones. One entry per CDR3 protein sequence results from the TCRdb reprocessing of the reads, with DNA left out. TCRdb, not the authors, supplied the V and J calls. The sample table holds 10,000 to 11,000 distinct CDR3 sequences. Roughly 16% of the sample comes from the top ten.

The clonotype originates from a human donor in good health. Sequencing input: CD8+ T cells from PBMCs. The chain links TRBV20-1 with TRBJ1-1; there is no DNA to check the TCRdb D call of TRBD1. For the CDR3, the sequence is CSANDIDRVNTEAFF.